This T cell receptor beta chain was recorded in a study of beta chain features in type 1 diabetes. Study overall: The patients were much like the healthy donors in age, gender and cell yields. General study findings and limits: Naive, central memory and Treg TCRB repertoires appeared more alike in patients than in healthy donors. All four CD4+ subsets of Type 1 diabetes patients contained TCRB CDR3s that were moderately but significantly shorter.

Worth noting for this clone: The antigen remains unidentified.

As every portion of the isolated RNA was reverse transcribed, the sequencing read expressed TCRB transcripts. Sequenced naive, central memory and regulatory T cell samples produced an average of around 3.5 million reads. The assay was immunoSEQ multiplex PCR, and TCRdb's table has in-frame clones only and misses some. The sample contains about 700,000 clones, around 15% of which appear only once. The sample taken for sequencing was naive CD4+ T cells from blood. This receptor was taken from a man between 18 and 29 years old with type 1 diabetes.

CDR3 nucleotide sequence: TGTGCCAGCAGCCGCCTGGGACAGGAGGGGGAAAAACTGTTTTTT. Its protein product is CASSRLGQEGEKLFF. The chain uses TRBV7-9 and TRBJ1-4; 8 bases are a match to TRBD1. The V segment lost 5 bases and the J segment 8 bases; nucleotides outside the gene matches: 10. The CDR3 sequence is 15 residues long. CDR1 and CDR2 from the germline V gene are SEHNR and FQNEAQ (reference sequence).